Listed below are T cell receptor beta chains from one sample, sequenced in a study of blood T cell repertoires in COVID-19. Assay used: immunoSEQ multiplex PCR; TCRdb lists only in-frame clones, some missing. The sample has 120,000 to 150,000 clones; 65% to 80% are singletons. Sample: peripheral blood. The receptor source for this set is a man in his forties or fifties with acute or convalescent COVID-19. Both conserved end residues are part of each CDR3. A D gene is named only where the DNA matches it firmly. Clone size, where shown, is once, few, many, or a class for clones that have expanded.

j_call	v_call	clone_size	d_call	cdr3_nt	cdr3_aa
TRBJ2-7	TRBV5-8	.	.	TGTGCCAGCAGCACCGGGGTGCGGGGGCCAACCTACGAGCAGTACTTC	CASSTGVRGPTYEQYF
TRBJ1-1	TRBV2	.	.	TGTGCCAGCAGTGTGACTCGGAACACTGAAGCTTTCTTT	CASSVTRNTEAFF
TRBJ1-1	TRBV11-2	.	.	TGTGCCAGCAGCCCTGTTGGAGGTCAGGGGGAAGCTTTCTTT	CASSPVGGQGEAFF
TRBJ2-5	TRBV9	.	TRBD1	TGTGCCAGCAGCGTAGAATCGGGACAGGGTGCAGAGACCCAGTACTTC	CASSVESGQGAETQYF
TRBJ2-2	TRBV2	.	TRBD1	TGTGCCAGCACCGGAAGCAGGGGGCAAGTCGGGGAGCTGTTTTTT	CASTGSRGQVGELFF
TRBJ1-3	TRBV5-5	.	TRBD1	TGTGCCAGCAGCATAGACAGGGGCTCTGGAAACACCATATATTTT	CASSIDRGSGNTIYF
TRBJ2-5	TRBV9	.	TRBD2	TGTGCCAGCAGCGTAGCCGGGACTAGCGGGGGGGGAGAAGAGACCCAGTACTTC	CASSVAGTSGGGEETQYF
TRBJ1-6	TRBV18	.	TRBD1	TGTGCCAGCTCACCACCGACAGGGATATATAATTCACCCCTCCACTTT	CASSPPTGIYNSPLHF
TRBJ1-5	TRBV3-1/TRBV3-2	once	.	TGTGCCAGTACCCAGGGATACGGCAATCAGCCCCAGCATTTT	CASTQGYGNQPQHF
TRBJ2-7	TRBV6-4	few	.	TGTGCCAGCAGTGTTCCTGGGCGGACTCGGTACGAGCAGTACTTC	CASSVPGRTRYEQYF
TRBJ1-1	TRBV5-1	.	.	TGCGCCAGCAGCCCGAACGTGAACATGAACACTGAAGCTTTCTTT	CASSPNVNMNTEAFF
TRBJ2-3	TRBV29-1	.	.	TGCAGCGTTGACTATATGAGCACAGATACGCAGTATTTT	CSVDYMSTDTQYF
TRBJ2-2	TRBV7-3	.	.	TGTGCCAGCAGCCAAAGCGGGCTCGAGACCGGGGAGCTGTTTTTT	CASSQSGLETGELFF
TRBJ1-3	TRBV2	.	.	TGTGCCAGCGGTAGGGGTTCTGGAAACACCATATATTTT	CASGRGSGNTIYF
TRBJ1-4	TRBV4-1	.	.	TGCGCCAGCAGCCACCTAGGGGGGGTAGGGGATGAAAAACTGTTTTTT	CASSHLGGVGDEKLFF
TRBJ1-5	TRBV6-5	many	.	TGTGCCAGCAGGCGCCAGGGATGGCAGCCCCAGCATTTT	CASRRQGWQPQHF
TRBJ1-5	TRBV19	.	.	TGTGCCAGTAGTATAGATACGGGATGGCCCCAGCATTTT	CASSIDTGWPQHF
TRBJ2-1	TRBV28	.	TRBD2	TGTGCCAGCGGGGGGGCCTACAATGAGCAGTTCTTC	CASGGAYNEQFF
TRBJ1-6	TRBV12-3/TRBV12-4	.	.	TGTGCCACCCGGGGGGGTAGGGATTCACCCCTCCACTTT	CATRGGRDSPLHF
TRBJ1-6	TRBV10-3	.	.	TGTGCCATCAGTGCCGGGGGAAATAATTCACCCCTCCACTTT	CAISAGGNNSPLHF
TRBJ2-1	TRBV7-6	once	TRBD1	TGTGCCAGCAGCGCCGGGACAGGGCTTGACGATGAGCAGTTCTTC	CASSAGTGLDDEQFF
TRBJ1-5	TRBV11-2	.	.	TGTGCCAGCAGCTCCGCCCCAGTAAATCAGCCCCAGCATTTT	CASSSAPVNQPQHF
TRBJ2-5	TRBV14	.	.	TGTGCCAGCAGCCAAGAAAGATACAGCCTCCAAGAGACCCAGTACTTC	CASSQERYSLQETQYF